The 26 T cell receptor beta chains reported below all come from one sample, sequenced in a study of cytomegalovirus exposure and HLA in healthy donors (dated by TCRdb to about 2017). Library generation was performed with the immunoSEQ multiplex PCR assay. A mixture of 60 forward primers for TCR Vbeta segments and 13 reverse primers for TCR Jbeta segments was used in the multiplex PCR. TCRdb re-hosts the immuneACCESS table, in-frame sequences only. Its copies lack some clones; in the studies checked, an unresolved V gene accounts for under half of them, and the cause for the rest is not known. The sample records about 82,000 clones, approximately 69% of which are singletons. The top ten clones comprise 20% to 25% of the sample. Sample: PBMCs. The source of these receptors is a woman aged 45-65 years in good health and CMV-seropositive.

The CDR3 here is CASSLAAPGSGNTIYF. DNA for the CDR3: TGTGCCAGCAGCTTAGCTGCCCCGGGTAGTGGAAACACCATATATTTT. The J gene is TRBJ1-3, the V gene TRBV7-2; D is ambiguous. V was shortened by 0 bases and J by 3 bases, with 12 bases between the two germline ends. This CDR3 contains 16 residues. From germline, CDR1 is SGHTA and CDR2 FQGNSA.

This chain links TRBV19 with TRBJ1-1; D is possibly TRBD1 (5 bases). Per germline, CDR1 LNHDA and CDR2 SQIVND (reference sequence). The CDR3 extends over 14 amino acids. V shed 5 bases and J shed 3 bases, with 13 bases lying between them. The CDR3: CASSSHGGYTEAFF. CDR3 coding DNA: TGTGCCAGTAGTTCCCATGGGGGGTACACTGAAGCTTTCTTT.

This clone was recorded once. The genes are TRBV7-9 and TRBJ2-2; perhaps TRBD1 as D (6 bases). Germline CDR1 reads SEHNR; CDR2 reads FQNEAQ (reference sequence). This CDR3 has 17 amino acids. Deletions cut 5 bases from V and 0 bases from J, with 16 bases between. The CDR3 DNA sequence: TGTGCCAGCAGCCCAGGTTGGGACACATCGAACACCGGGGAGCTGTTTTTT. Amino acid sequence: CASSPGWDTSNTGELFF.

V gene TRBV6-5 combines with J gene TRBJ1-1; D ambiguous. This CDR3 contains 14 residues. Germline V gene data show CDR1 as MNHEY and CDR2 as SVGAGI. V dropped 4 bases and J dropped 1 base, with 10 bases sitting between them. The DNA for the CDR3 is TGTGCCAGCAGTTCACCAAACAGGAACACTGAAGCTTTCTTT. It yields the protein CASSSPNRNTEAFF.

The V gene is TRBV5-6, the J gene TRBJ2-6; 10 nucleotides match TRBD1. After removal of 4 bases from V and 8 bases from J, the junction contained 6 bases not matched to a gene. Per germline, CDR1 SGHDT and CDR2 YYEEEE. The CDR3 is 15 amino acids. The CDR3 DNA follows: TGTGCCAGCAGCACCCCGGGACAGGGGACCAACGTCCTGACTTTC. It is translated as CASSTPGQGTNVLTF.

This chain joins TRBV4-2 and TRBJ2-1; 11 positions agree with TRBD2. Germline assignment: CDR1 LGHNA and CDR2 YNFKEQ. V gave up 2 bases and J gave up 8 bases; unmatched junction bases: 8. The CDR3 contains 16 residues. CDR3 bases: TGTGCCAGCAGCCAACGAACTAGCGGGGGAACGGATGAGCAGTTCTTC. Amino acid sequence: CASSQRTSGGTDEQFF.

For the CDR3, the DNA is TGTGCCAGCAGTTGGGACAGGGTGAAGATGAACACTGAAGCTTTCTTT. Protein product: CASSWDRVKMNTEAFF. The chain carries TRBV6-5 and TRBJ1-1; 9 nucleotides line up with TRBD1. This CDR3 is built from 16 residues. Germline CDR1 MNHEY, CDR2 SVGAGI. With V trimmed by 4 bases and J by 0 bases, 6 bases remained unmatched.

This clone showed up just once. The chain links TRBV7-2 to TRBJ2-2; TRBD1 agrees at 7 bases. This CDR3 comprises 15 residues. CDR1 is SGHTA and CDR2 is FQGNSA in the germline V gene. The J segment lost 1 base and the V segment lost 4 bases, leaving 3 bases of the junction unmatched. CDR3 DNA: TGTGCCAGCAGCTCCTACAGGGGGAACACCGGGGAGCTGTTTTTT. This codes for CASSSYRGNTGELFF.

The V gene is TRBV5-4, the J gene TRBJ2-7, with TRBD1 as a possible D gene (6 bases). The CDR3 covers 12 residues. In germline, CDR1 is SGHNT, CDR2 YYREEE (reference sequence). Trimming pared 10 bases from V and 3 bases from J, leaving 14 bases between. The CDR3: CAGSTGHYEQYF. DNA of the CDR3: TGTGCCGGATCGACAGGCCACTACGAGCAGTACTTC.

The chain couples TRBV27 to TRBJ2-1; TRBD1 matches 10 bases. CDR1 MNHEY and CDR2 SMNVEV come from the germline V gene (reference sequence). The V gene end was trimmed by 4 bases and the J gene end by 10 bases; junction bases not matched to a gene: 7. This CDR3 is 14 amino acids long. This CDR3 is CASSYRDRGQEQFF. CDR3 in DNA: TGTGCCAGCAGTTACCGGGACAGGGGCCAGGAGCAGTTCTTC.

The J gene is TRBJ2-1, the V gene TRBV5-1; the match to TRBD1 covers 9 bases. The CDR3 sequence is 16 residues long. Trimming cost V 1 base and J 4 bases; bases outside gene matches: 6. From germline, CDR1 is SGHRS and CDR2 YFSETQ. This CDR3 reads CASSLTGGALYNEQFF. In DNA form, the CDR3 reads TGCGCCAGCAGCTTGACAGGGGGCGCTTTGTACAATGAGCAGTTCTTC.

The chain has TRBV28 and TRBJ2-5, with 8 bases fitting TRBD1. The CDR3 length is 13 residues. V was clipped by 3 bases and J by 3 bases; unmatched bases: 0. Germline V gene lookup returns CDR1 MDHEN and CDR2 SYDVKM. The CDR3 nucleotides read TGTGCCAGCAGTTTGGGACAGGAAGAGACCCAGTACTTC. Its protein is CASSLGQEETQYF.

The chain combines TRBV10-3 with TRBJ2-7; 7 bases map to TRBD1. CDR1 and CDR2 (germline): ENHRY, SYGVKD. This CDR3 region has 12 residues. J gave up 7 bases and V 4 bases, and 4 bases lay outside the gene matches. The CDR3 region is CAISVGTAEQYF. CDR3 coding DNA: TGTGCCATCAGTGTAGGGACAGCTGAGCAGTACTTC.

This clone has only one observation. The rearrangement links TRBV7-9 to TRBJ2-3, with 7 bases matching TRBD2. The V and J ends lost 4 bases and 2 bases, in that order; junction bases with no gene match: 12. CDR1 is SEHNR, CDR2 FQNEAQ, per germline (reference sequence). The CDR3 has 17 amino acids. The DNA of the CDR3 is TGTGCCAGCAGCTGGGCCGGCGGGAGAGGACACACAGATACGCAGTATTTT. This encodes CASSWAGGRGHTDTQYF.

The chain combines TRBV27 with TRBJ1-5; the D is unclear. CDR3 length equals 15 residues. The V end lost 5 bases, the J end lost 5 bases, and 16 bases lay between the germline ends. Germline CDR1 is MNHEY and CDR2 is SMNVEV (reference sequence). This CDR3 is CASSPSSSLYQPQHF. The DNA of the CDR3 is TGTGCCAGCAGTCCCTCCTCCTCTCTGTATCAGCCCCAGCATTTT.

The chain couples TRBV5-1 to TRBJ1-1, with D perhaps matching TRBD1 (5 bases). Germline CDR1 SGHRS, CDR2 YFSETQ. The V end was cut by 4 bases, the J end by 5 bases, with 18 bases between. This CDR3 has 15 amino acids. The CDR3 nucleotides are TGCGCCAGCAGCCCGGGGGGAGGGACTCGGACTGAAGCTTTCTTT. Residues: CASSPGGGTRTEAFF.

The chain is built from TRBV18 and TRBJ1-6; D is undetermined. The ends were cut back, 6 bases at V and 7 bases at J, with 13 bases in the middle. Per the germline V gene, CDR1 is KGHSH and CDR2 is LQKENI. The CDR3 is 14 residues long. CDR3 amino acids: CASSPGGNNSPLHF. CDR3 nucleotide sequence: TGTGCCAGCTCCCCAGGAGGGAACAATTCACCCCTCCACTTT.

The genes are TRBV4-2 and TRBJ1-5; 7 nucleotides agree with TRBD1. V gave up 8 bases and J gave up 3 bases; unmatched junction bases: 10. This CDR3 comprises 15 residues. Germline V gene sequence: CDR1 LGHNA, CDR2 YNFKEQ. In DNA, the CDR3 is TGTGCCAGCCGTACATGGGACAGCGACAATCAGCCCCAGCATTTT. Encoded protein: CASRTWDSDNQPQHF.

This chain joins TRBV5-8 and TRBJ2-1, with a weak D call TRBD1 (6 bases). V was trimmed by 6 bases and J by 4 bases, leaving 14 bases between them. Germline V gene sequence: CDR1 SGHTS, CDR2 YDEGEE. The length of the CDR3 is 14 residues. This chain's CDR3 is CASTRTDFYNEQFF. The CDR3, as DNA: TGTGCCAGCACCCGGACAGACTTTTACAATGAGCAGTTCTTC.

The chain has TRBV7-3 and TRBJ1-5; 7 bases line up with TRBD1. Trimming at V came to 4 bases and at J to 7 bases, leaving 4 bases not matched to a gene. Germline V gene data show CDR1 as SGHTA and CDR2 as FQGTGA. This CDR3 is 13 amino acids long. The CDR3 sequence: CASSWEGGQPQHF. CDR3 nucleotides: TGTGCCAGCAGCTGGGAAGGGGGCCAGCCCCAGCATTTT.

This clone was counted a few times. This chain joins TRBV6-6 and TRBJ2-3; 8 nucleotides align to TRBD2. This CDR3 spans 15 amino acids. The junction had 9 bases not matched to a gene; V was cut back by 7 bases and J by 3 bases. Germline V lookup: CDR1 MNHNY, CDR2 SVGAGI (reference sequence). The CDR3 reads CASNPGGTWTDTQYF. Written as DNA, the CDR3 is TGTGCCAGCAACCCGGGGGGGACGTGGACAGATACGCAGTATTTT.

The chain combines TRBV27 with TRBJ2-3; the match to TRBD2 covers 9 bases. CDR1 is MNHEY and CDR2 is SMNVEV in the germline V gene (reference sequence). The CDR3 loop spans 15 amino acids. Trimming cost V 4 bases and J 1 base; bases outside gene matches: 3. CDR3 protein: CASSSSGDGTDTQYF. Here the CDR3 DNA reads TGTGCCAGCAGTTCTAGCGGGGACGGCACAGATACGCAGTATTTT.

The rearrangement joins TRBV7-9 to TRBJ2-5; D remains unclear. Germline V gives CDR1 SEHNR, CDR2 FQNEAQ (reference sequence). Trimming shortened V by 1 base and J by 5 bases, and 8 bases separated the two germline ends. This CDR3 region has 13 residues. The CDR3 loop is CASSLGGMETQYF. In nucleotides, the CDR3 is TGTGCCAGCAGCTTAGGAGGTATGGAGACCCAGTACTTC.

This clone turned up a few times. The V call is TRBV7-2, the J call TRBJ2-1; possible D gene TRBD1, 5 bases. Deletions cut 9 bases from V and 5 bases from J, with 17 bases between. The CDR3 runs 14 residues. Germline V gene data show CDR1 as SGHTA and CDR2 as FQGNSA. DNA of the CDR3: TGTGCCAGTAAGGCCATCCAGGGAAACAATGAGCAGTTCTTC. This sequence encodes CASKAIQGNNEQFF.

V usage is TRBV4-1 and J usage is TRBJ2-7; 7 bases are a match to TRBD1. Germline V gives CDR1 MGHRA, CDR2 YSYEKL. CDR3 length equals 18 residues. Germline trimming cut 1 base from V and 2 bases from J; bases unmatched to any gene: 14. As DNA, the CDR3 is TGCGCCAGCAGCCAAGGGGTCGGGACAGCCCTTTTTACCTACGAGCAGTACTTC. Translation gives CASSQGVGTALFTYEQYF.

The chain carries TRBV28 and TRBJ1-1; unclear D gene. Germline V lookup: CDR1 MDHEN, CDR2 SYDVKM. The CDR3 extends over 12 amino acids. Trimming removed 8 bases from V and 4 bases from J, with 11 bases in between. Here the CDR3 DNA reads TGTGCCAGCTCCTCCGGAGGCACTGAAGCTTTCTTT. Translation: CASSSGGTEAFF.